Below are 12 T cell receptor beta chains sequenced from a single sample in a study of blood T cell repertoires in COVID-19. Produced via immunoSEQ multiplex PCR; TCRdb's table is partial and in-frame only. The sample has about 50,000 clones, around nine tenths seen once; the top ten hold 8.5% to 10%. What was sequenced was peripheral blood. Receptors originate from an elderly woman with acute or convalescent COVID-19.

The rearrangement uses TRBV4-1 and TRBJ2-3, with D unclear. V was cut by 3 bases and J by 3 bases, with 4 bases left in between. CDR1 and CDR2 (germline): MGHRA, YSYEKL. The CDR3 has 12 amino acids. For the CDR3, the DNA is TGCGCCAGCAGCCATAGAACAGATACGCAGTATTTT. The encoded protein is CASSHRTDTQYF.

This clone was seen a few times. The chain employs TRBV7-3 and TRBJ2-7; 7 nucleotides align to TRBD2. There are 15 residues in the CDR3. With V trimmed by 2 bases and J by 6 bases, 10 bases remained unmatched. Germline V gives CDR1 SGHTA, CDR2 FQGTGA. The CDR3 DNA reads as TGTGCCAGCAGCTTAGGGCAACTGGGACTAAGCGAGCAGTACTTC. Amino acid sequence: CASSLGQLGLSEQYF.

The gene calls are TRBV6-2 or TRBV6-3 and TRBJ1-5, with 8 nucleotides matching TRBD1. This CDR3 spans 20 amino acids. Germline CDR1 and CDR2: MNHEY and SVGEGT. V lost 3 bases, J lost 6 bases, and 22 bases stayed unmatched. CDR3 in amino acids: CASSYHFDTGGSILAQPQHF. The CDR3 nucleotides are TGTGCCAGCAGTTATCATTTCGACACAGGGGGATCAATTCTTGCTCAGCCCCAGCATTTT.

This chain joins TRBV15 and TRBJ2-2; a weak D match, TRBD2 (5 bases). The CDR3 spans 16 residues. CDR1 is LNHNV and CDR2 is YYDKDF in the germline V gene (reference sequence). V shed 3 bases and J shed 6 bases, with 17 bases lying between them. In DNA form, the CDR3 reads TGTGCCACCAGCAGGCGCTCGGGGTTAGGGCCCGGGGAGCTGTTTTTT. This codes for CATSRRSGLGPGELFF.

CDR3 loop: CASSVGLTYEQYF. The CDR3 nucleotides read TGTGCCAGCTCAGTTGGCCTGACCTACGAGCAGTACTTC. The rearrangement joins TRBV18 to TRBJ2-7; D not resolved. The germline CDR1 and CDR2 sequences are KGHSH and LQKENI. The CDR3 sequence is 13 residues long. V was clipped by 5 bases and J by 2 bases, with 10 bases between them.

The V gene is TRBV4-1, the J gene TRBJ2-5, with 7 bases fitting TRBD1. The CDR3 spans 16 residues. Germline assignment: CDR1 MGHRA and CDR2 YSYEKL. V shed 3 bases and J 1 base; nucleotides not matched to a gene: 8. CDR3 in DNA: TGCGCCAGCAGCCAGTCGGGACAGAGTATCCAAGAGACCCAGTACTTC. Translation: CASSQSGQSIQETQYF.

CDR3 in DNA: TGTGCCTGGAGTCTCTGGACAGGGGGAAGATCTCGTCAGTACTTC. It codes for CAWSLWTGGRSRQYF. The chain has TRBV30 and TRBJ2-7, with 10 nucleotides matching TRBD1. The CDR3 consists of 15 residues. Germline lookup yields CDR1 GTSNPN and CDR2 SVGIG (reference sequence). V shed 2 bases, J shed 10 bases, and the junction held 14 bases outside the gene matches. Combining the CDR3 with reference TRBV30 and TRBJ2-7 gives the whole variable domain SQTIHQWPATLVQPVGSPLSLECTVEGTSNPNLYWYRQAAGRGLQLLFYSVGIGQISSEVPQNLSASRPQDRQFILSSKKLLLSDSGFYLCAWSLWTGGRSRQYFGPGTRLTVT.

This rearrangement joins TRBV4-3 to TRBJ1-3, with 7 bases lining up with TRBD1. Germline V CDR1 and CDR2: LGHNA, YSLEER. The V and J ends lost 0 bases and 3 bases, in that order; junction bases with no gene match: 8. The CDR3 has 17 residues. DNA for the CDR3: TGCGCCAGCAGCCAAGAAAAGGGGGCTGTGGGTGGAAACACCATATATTTT. It specifies CASSQEKGAVGGNTIYF.

The genes are TRBV5-6 and TRBJ2-3; 10 bases fit TRBD2. The CDR3 is 17 residues long. Germline assignment: CDR1 SGHDT and CDR2 YYEEEE. V dropped 1 base and J dropped 0; count of bases not matched to a gene: 5. CDR3 bases: TGTGCCAGCAGCTTGCGGGCTAGCGGGGGTAGCACAGATACGCAGTATTTT. Translation gives CASSLRASGGSTDTQYF.

This sequence joins TRBV24-1 and TRBJ2-3; TRBD2 matches 9 bases. Germline V gene lookup returns CDR1 KGHDR and CDR2 SFDVKD. CDR3 length: 16 residues. V was clipped by 5 bases and J by 0 bases; unmatched bases: 5. The CDR3 spells CATSGPTSGSTDTQYF. Written as DNA, the CDR3 is TGTGCCACCAGTGGTCCGACTAGCGGAAGCACAGATACGCAGTATTTT.

V usage is TRBV10-3 and J usage is TRBJ1-2; 8 nucleotides agree with TRBD1. V lost 8 bases, J lost 3 bases, and 5 bases stayed unmatched. The CDR3 runs 13 residues. Germline V lookup: CDR1 ENHRY, CDR2 SYGVKD. CDR3 DNA: TGTGCCATCTTCAGGGGGCTGGACTATGGCTACACCTTC. Translating it yields CAIFRGLDYGYTF.

The DNA for the CDR3 is TGTGCCAGCAGCCTCCAGGGGGAAAAACTGTTTTTT. Amino acids: CASSLQGEKLFF. This chain joins TRBV2 and TRBJ1-4, with D maybe TRBD1 (6 bases). The CDR3 sequence is 12 residues long. V lost 6 bases to trimming and J lost 8 bases, with 10 bases between them. Germline CDR1 is SNHLY and CDR2 is FYNNEI.